This TCR beta chain originates from a study of T cells in Graves' hyperthyroidism and ophthalmopathy. Overall study: Peripheral blood specimens were obtained at initial diagnosis, prior to any treatment.

Patients were excluded because of uncontrolled infection, other autoimmune disease, pregnancy or lactation. The study based diagnoses on clinical symptoms, serum thyroxine and TRAb, thyroid ultrasound and orbital computed tomography. Study conclusions and caveats: Blood also contained most expanded thyroid clonotypes above 0.001.

The CDR3 runs to 18 residues. Trimming cost V 8 bases and J 4 bases, with 24 bases left between them. Germline V CDR1 and CDR2: SGHTA, FQGNSA. In the case of this clonotype: The antigen is undetermined.

Amplification yielded TCR beta CDR3 regions, with RNA transcripts as the source. First-round RT-PCR targeting the TCR CDR3 was performed with the HTBI primer set. From the multiplex PCR reads, TCRdb called clonotypes with MiXCR, one entry per CDR3 protein. The sample contains nearly 750,000 distinct CDR3 sequences, 35% of which appear only once. The source of this sequence is a woman between 40 and 55 years old with Graves' hyperthyroidism. The genes are TRBV7-2 and TRBJ2-6; D may match TRBD1 or TRBD2 (6 bases each). The sample comprised blood. The chain's CDR3 is CASSPPFGGLAGANVLTF. CDR3 nucleotide sequence: TGTGCCAGCTCACCACCCTTTGGGGGGCTCGCAGGGGCCAACGTCCTGACTTTC.